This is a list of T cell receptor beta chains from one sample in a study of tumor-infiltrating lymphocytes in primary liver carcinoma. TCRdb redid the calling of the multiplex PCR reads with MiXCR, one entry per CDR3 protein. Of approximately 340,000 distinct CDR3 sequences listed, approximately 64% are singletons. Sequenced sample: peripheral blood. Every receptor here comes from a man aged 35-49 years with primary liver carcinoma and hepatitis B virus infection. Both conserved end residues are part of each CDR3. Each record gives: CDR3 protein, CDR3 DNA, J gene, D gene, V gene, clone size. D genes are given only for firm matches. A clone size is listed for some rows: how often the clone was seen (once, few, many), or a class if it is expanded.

CASSLRGKNIQYF TGTGCCAGCAGCTTACGGGGAAAAAACATTCAGTACTTC TRBJ2-4 - TRBV7-9 -
CASSLGAVYSNQPQHF TGTGCCAGCAGCTTGGGGGCAGTTTATAGCAATCAGCCCCAGCATTTT TRBJ1-5 - TRBV5-6 -
CVSSYGSFQPQHF TGTGTCAGCAGTTACGGAAGCTTTCAGCCCCAGCATTTT TRBJ1-5 - TRBV6-5 few
CASSLIREPVNTIYF TGTGCCAGCAGCTTGATCAGGGAGCCAGTAAACACCATATATTTT TRBJ1-3 - TRBV5-6 -
CASSYEGGVWTEAFF TGTGCCAGCAGTTACGAGGGGGGGGTATGGACTGAAGCTTTCTTT TRBJ1-1 - TRBV6-2/TRBV6-3 many
CASSLNSRGVTARQFF TGTGCCAGCAGCTTAAATTCTCGGGGTGTAACTGCGAGACAGTTCTTC TRBJ2-1 - TRBV11-2 -
CSATRTGSTNYGYTF TGCAGCGCGACCAGGACAGGGTCCACTAACTATGGCTACACCTTC TRBJ1-2 TRBD1 TRBV29-1 -
CASSYSGLAVGGGTDTQYF TGTGCCAGCAGTTACAGCGGACTAGCGGTAGGTGGAGGCACGGATACGCAGTATTTT TRBJ2-3 TRBD2 TRBV6-5 -
CANRQGDTIRAFF TGTGCCAACAGGCAGGGGGATACCATTAGAGCTTTCTTT TRBJ1-1 TRBD1 TRBV7-9 -
CASSFFGGKGTQYF TGTGCGAGCAGCTTTTTCGGCGGGAAAGGGACCCAGTACTTC TRBJ2-5 - TRBV11-1 once